Shown below are 5 T cell receptor beta chains from a single sample sequenced in a study of shared clonotypes between healthy human individuals. Profiling relied on immunoSEQ multiplex PCR, and the TCRdb table lists in-frame clones only, not all of them. The profile shows about 800,000 clones, roughly 96% of them singletons. Naive CD8 cells, CD45RO-negative and positively selected for CCR7, excluded terminally differentiated effector memory CD45RA+ cells. Material for sequencing was naive CD8+ T cells sorted from blood. These receptor sequences come from a man between 25 and 39 years old in good health.

This clone occurred a few times. Different DNA sequences within this sample yield the same CDR3. The chain employs TRBV27 and TRBJ1-5, with a weak D call TRBD1 (6 bases). CDR3 length equals 14 residues. Germline CDR1 reads MNHEY; CDR2 reads SMNVEV (reference sequence). Trimming shortened V by 6 bases and J by 2 bases, and 11 bases separated the two germline ends. The CDR3 DNA reads TGTGCCAGCAGCCTCAACAGGGGCAATCAGCCCCAGCATTTT. This encodes CASSLNRGNQPQHF.

For this clone: The sample has other DNA sequences that encode this CDR3 too. The V gene is TRBV7-9, the J gene TRBJ2-7, with a weak D call TRBD1 (6 bases). Germline V gives CDR1 SEHNR, CDR2 FQNEAQ (reference sequence). V was clipped by 1 base and J by 3 bases, with 10 bases between them. This CDR3 is 14 amino acids long. CDR3 in DNA: TGTGCCAGCAGCTTAGGGGGACAAGGCTACGAGCAGTACTTC. Residues: CASSLGGQGYEQYF.

This clone was recorded once. The V call is TRBV28, the J call TRBJ2-1; D is undetermined. Per the germline V gene, CDR1 is MDHEN and CDR2 is SYDVKM. V lost 5 bases and J 0 bases, leaving 11 bases between the germline ends. This CDR3 has 15 residues. The CDR3 nucleotides are TGTGCCAGCAGTCGACTCCCGAACTCCTACAATGAGCAGTTCTTC. Translated: CASSRLPNSYNEQFF.

The gene calls are TRBV10-3 and TRBJ2-3; D may be TRBD1 or TRBD2 (5 bases each). This CDR3 has 13 residues. The V gene lost 10 bases and the J gene lost 0 bases, with 11 bases spanning the gap. Germline V gene lookup returns CDR1 ENHRY and CDR2 SYGVKD. CDR3 nucleotide sequence: TGTGCCACCTGGGGCGGGAGCACAGATACGCAGTATTTT. Translation gives CATWGGSTDTQYF.

The genes are TRBV28 and TRBJ1-2; 9 bases are shared with TRBD1. Trimming took 2 bases from V and 5 from J; bases not matched to a gene: 3. The CDR3 is 14 amino acids. Germline values: CDR1 MDHEN, CDR2 SYDVKM. CDR3 sequence: CASSLRDRVYGYTF. Written as DNA, the CDR3 is TGTGCCAGCAGTTTAAGGGACAGGGTTTATGGCTACACCTTC.